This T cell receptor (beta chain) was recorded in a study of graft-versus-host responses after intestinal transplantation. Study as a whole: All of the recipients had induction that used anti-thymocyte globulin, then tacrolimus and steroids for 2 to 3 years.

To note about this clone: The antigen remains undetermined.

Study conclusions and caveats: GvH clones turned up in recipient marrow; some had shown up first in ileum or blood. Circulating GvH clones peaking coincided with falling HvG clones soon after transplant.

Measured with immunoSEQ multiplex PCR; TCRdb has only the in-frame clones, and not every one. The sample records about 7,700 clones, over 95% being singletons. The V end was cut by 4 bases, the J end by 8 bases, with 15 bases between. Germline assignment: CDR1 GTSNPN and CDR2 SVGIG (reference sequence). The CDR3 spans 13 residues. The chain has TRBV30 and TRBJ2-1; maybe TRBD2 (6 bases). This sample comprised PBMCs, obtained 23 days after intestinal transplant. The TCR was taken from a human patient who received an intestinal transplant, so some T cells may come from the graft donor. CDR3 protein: CAWIGGLIYEQFF. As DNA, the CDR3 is TGTGCCTGGATTGGGGGACTTATCTATGAGCAGTTCTTC.